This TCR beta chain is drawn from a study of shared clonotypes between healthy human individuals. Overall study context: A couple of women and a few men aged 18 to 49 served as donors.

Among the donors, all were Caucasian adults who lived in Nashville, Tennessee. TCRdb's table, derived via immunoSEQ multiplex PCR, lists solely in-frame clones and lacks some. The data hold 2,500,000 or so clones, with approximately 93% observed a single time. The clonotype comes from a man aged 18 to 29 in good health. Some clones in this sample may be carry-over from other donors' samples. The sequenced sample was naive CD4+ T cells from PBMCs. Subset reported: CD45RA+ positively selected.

CDR3 region: CASSALAGVSNEQFF. The DNA of the CDR3 is TGTGCCAGCAGCGCACTAGCGGGAGTAAGCAATGAGCAGTTCTTC. The chain uses TRBV11-2 and TRBJ2-1, with TRBD2 matching 11 bases. Trimming took 5 bases from V and 6 from J; bases not matched to a gene: 6. The CDR3 totals 15 residues. Germline loops: CDR1 SGHAT, CDR2 FQNNGV.